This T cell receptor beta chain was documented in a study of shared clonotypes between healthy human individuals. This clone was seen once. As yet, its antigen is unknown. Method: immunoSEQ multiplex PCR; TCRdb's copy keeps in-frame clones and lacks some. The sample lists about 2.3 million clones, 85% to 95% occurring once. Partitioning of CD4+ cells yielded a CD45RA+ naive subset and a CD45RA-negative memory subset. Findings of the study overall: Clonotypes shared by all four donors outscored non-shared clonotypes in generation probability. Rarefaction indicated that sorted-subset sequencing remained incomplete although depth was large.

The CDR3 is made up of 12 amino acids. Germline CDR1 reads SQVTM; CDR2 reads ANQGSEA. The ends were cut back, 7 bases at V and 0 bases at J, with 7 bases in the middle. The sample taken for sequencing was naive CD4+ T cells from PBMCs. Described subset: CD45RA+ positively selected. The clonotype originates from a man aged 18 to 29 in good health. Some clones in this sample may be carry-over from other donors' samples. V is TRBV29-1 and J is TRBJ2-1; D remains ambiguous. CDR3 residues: CSGHSSYNEQFF. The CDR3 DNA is TGCAGCGGACATAGCTCCTACAATGAGCAGTTCTTC.